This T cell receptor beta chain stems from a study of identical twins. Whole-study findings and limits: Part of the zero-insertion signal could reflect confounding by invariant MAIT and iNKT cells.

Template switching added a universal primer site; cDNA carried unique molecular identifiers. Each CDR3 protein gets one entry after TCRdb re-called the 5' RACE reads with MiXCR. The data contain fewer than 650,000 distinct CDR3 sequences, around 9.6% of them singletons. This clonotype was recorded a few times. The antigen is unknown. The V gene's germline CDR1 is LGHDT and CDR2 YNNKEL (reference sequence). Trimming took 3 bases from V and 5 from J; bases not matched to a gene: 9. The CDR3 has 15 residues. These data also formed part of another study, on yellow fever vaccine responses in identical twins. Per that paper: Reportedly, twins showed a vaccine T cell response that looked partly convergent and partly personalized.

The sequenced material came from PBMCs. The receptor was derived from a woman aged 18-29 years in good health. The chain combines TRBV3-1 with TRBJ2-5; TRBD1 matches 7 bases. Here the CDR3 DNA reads TGTGCCAGCAGCCATCACTCAGGGGGATCGGAGACCCAGTACTTC. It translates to CASSHHSGGSETQYF.